What follows are 20 T cell receptor beta chains derived from one specimen sequenced in a study of T cells in Graves' hyperthyroidism and ophthalmopathy. Amplified TCR beta CDR3 regions came from RNA transcripts. The HTBI primer set served for first-round RT-PCR of the TCR CDR3. TCRdb reprocessed the multiplex PCR reads with MiXCR, giving one entry per CDR3 protein. The sample carries fewer than 650,000 distinct CDR3 sequences, 14% recorded once. The sample consisted of blood. These receptors all come from a woman aged 40 to 50 with Graves' hyperthyroidism.

As for this clonotype: Since a much larger clone is just one base distant, this may be a read error. The chain joins TRBV28 to TRBJ2-1; TRBD2 aligns across 8 bases. Germline V gene data show CDR1 as MDHEN and CDR2 as SYDVKM. The CDR3 runs 16 residues. J was trimmed by 2 bases and V by 0 bases; bases with no gene match: 3. CDR3 nucleotide sequence: TGTGCCAGCAGTTTATGGCTAGCGGGCCCCTACAATGAGCAGTTCTTC. Translating it yields CASSLWLAGPYNEQFF.

This clonotype was detected ten times or more. The genes are TRBV12-3 or TRBV12-4 and TRBJ2-7; 7 bases line up with TRBD2. The junction had 9 bases not matched to a gene; V was cut back by 7 bases and J by 3 bases. The CDR3 covers 14 residues. The CDR3 DNA reads as TGTGCCAGCACCTCAAAGGGACTAAACTACGAGCAGTACTTC. Translated, it gives CASTSKGLNYEQYF.

The rearrangement uses TRBV19 and TRBJ1-2; 9 positions agree with TRBD1. This CDR3 comprises 17 residues. Germline CDR1 is LNHDA and CDR2 is SQIVND (reference sequence). V gave up 5 bases and J gave up 5 bases; unmatched junction bases: 15. CDR3: CASSPAGTGFELYGYTF. DNA for the CDR3: TGTGCCAGTAGTCCCGCCGGGACAGGGTTTGAGTTGTATGGCTACACCTTC. Using reference TRBV19 and TRBJ1-2 for the parts outside the CDR3, the full variable domain is DGGITQSPKYLFRKEGQNVTLSCEQNLNHDAMYWYRQDPGQGLRLIYYSQIVNDFQKGDIAEGYSVSREKKESFPLTVTSAQKNPTAFYLCASSPAGTGFELYGYTFGSGTRLTVV.

This clonotype has at least ten counts. The chain combines TRBV30 with TRBJ1-4; tentative D call: TRBD1 (5 bases). Germline V gives CDR1 GTSNPN, CDR2 SVGIG (reference sequence). Trimming took 5 bases from V and 8 from J, leaving 15 bases between them. The CDR3 contains 13 residues. Here the CDR3 DNA reads TGTGCCTGGCAATTCCATAAGGGGGAAAAACTGTTTTTT. Translation gives CAWQFHKGEKLFF.

At least ten counts were recorded for this clonotype. The V call is TRBV7-8, the J call TRBJ2-1, with D perhaps matching TRBD1 or TRBD2 (7 bases each). The V gene's germline CDR1 is SGHVS and CDR2 FQNEAQ. The CDR3 sequence is 15 residues long. V was clipped by 5 bases and J by 8 bases, with 19 bases between them. Here the CDR3 DNA reads TGTGCCAGCAGCCCGGACTTGGCAGGGGGGGATGAGCAGTTCTTC. Protein: CASSPDLAGGDEQFF.

This rearrangement joins TRBV13 to TRBJ1-3; tentatively, D is TRBD1 (6 bases). The CDR3 runs to 15 residues. V was pared by 2 bases and J by 2 bases, with 10 bases between. Germline lookup yields CDR1 PRHDT and CDR2 FYEKMQ (reference sequence). CDR3 region: CASSLMGATGNTIYF. In nucleotides, the CDR3 is TGTGCCAGCAGCTTAATGGGGGCAACTGGAAACACCATATATTTT.

This chain uses TRBV6-1 with TRBJ2-2, with TRBD2 matching 9 bases. Germline V lookup: CDR1 MNHNS, CDR2 SASEGT. The CDR3 sequence is 14 residues long. V lost 7 bases to trimming and J lost 4 bases; unmatched junction nucleotides: 4. The CDR3 sequence: CASKAGGTTGELFF. The CDR3 region has the DNA TGTGCCAGCAAGGCGGGAGGGACCACCGGGGAGCTGTTTTTT.

The rearrangement links TRBV7-9 to TRBJ1-2; D gene ambiguous. Germline CDR1 is SEHNR and CDR2 is FQNEAQ (reference sequence). The V and J ends lost 5 bases and 0 bases respectively, with 13 bases between them. The CDR3 runs 15 residues. CDR3 coding DNA: TGTGCCAGCAGCCTAGGCCCAGAAGCTAACTATGGCTACACCTTC. Protein: CASSLGPEANYGYTF.

This chain uses TRBV18 with TRBJ2-1, with D possibly matching TRBD2 (5 bases). CDR3 length: 13 residues. The V end was cut by 3 bases, the J end by 5 bases, with 8 bases between. From germline, CDR1 is KGHSH and CDR2 LQKENI. The CDR3 sequence: CASSPTRDNEQFF. CDR3 DNA sequence: TGTGCCAGCTCACCCACTAGGGACAATGAGCAGTTCTTC.

This clonotype was detected a few times. This rearrangement joins TRBV6-2 or TRBV6-3 to TRBJ1-1; D call uncertain. V was cut by 0 bases and J by 7 bases, with 9 bases left in between. The CDR3 consists of 13 residues. Germline loops: CDR1 MNHEY, CDR2 SVGEGT. This chain's CDR3 is CASSYSGRIEAFF. CDR3 in DNA: TGTGCCAGCAGTTACTCAGGGCGGATTGAAGCTTTCTTT.

This clonotype was seen many times. The chain carries TRBV11-3 and TRBJ2-1, with TRBD2 matching 7 bases. The CDR3 is 14 amino acids. With V trimmed by 3 bases and J by 7 bases, 6 bases remained unmatched. CDR1 SGHNT and CDR2 YENEEA come from the germline V gene. Here the CDR3 reads CASSFREGYNEQFF. CDR3 sequence (DNA): TGTGCCAGCAGCTTCAGGGAGGGTTATAATGAGCAGTTCTTC.

V usage is TRBV30 and J usage is TRBJ1-1, with 7 bases lining up with TRBD1. CDR1 and CDR2 (germline): GTSNPN, SVGIG (reference sequence). This CDR3 is 13 amino acids long. V lost 2 bases, J lost 4 bases, and 4 bases stayed unmatched. The CDR3 loop is CAWSSDRATEAFF. The CDR3, as DNA: TGTGCCTGGAGTTCCGACAGGGCCACTGAAGCTTTCTTT.

V is TRBV7-2 and J is TRBJ2-7, with D perhaps matching TRBD1 or TRBD2 (5 bases each). V was shortened by 5 bases and J by 3 bases, with 20 bases between the two germline ends. Germline CDR1 and CDR2: SGHTA and FQGNSA. The CDR3 loop spans 16 amino acids. The CDR3 is CASSLPGGTRSYEQYF. CDR3 nucleotides: TGTGCCAGCAGCCTCCCGGGTGGGACCCGGAGCTACGAGCAGTACTTC.

As for this clonotype: A much larger clone lies a single base off, so this may be a read error. V and J are TRBV29-1 and TRBJ1-3; D unclear. The CDR3 has 13 amino acids. In germline, CDR1 is SQVTM, CDR2 ANQGSEA. V was clipped by 1 base and J by 0 bases, with 4 bases between them. CDR3 sequence reads: CSVEGGSGNTIYF. DNA of the CDR3: TGCAGCGTTGAAGGGGGCTCTGGAAACACCATATATTTT.

In this sample, this clonotype turned up many times. V is TRBV11-3 and J is TRBJ1-2, with 7 bases that match TRBD1. There are 14 residues in the CDR3. CDR1 and CDR2 (germline): SGHNT, YENEEA. V shed 8 bases and J 3 bases; nucleotides not matched to a gene: 9. CDR3: CASGSTGDDYGYTF. In DNA, the CDR3 is TGTGCCAGCGGGTCCACAGGGGATGACTATGGCTACACCTTC.

This clonotype was observed many times. The V gene is TRBV6-5, the J gene TRBJ2-7, with 8 bases fitting TRBD2. The J segment lost 2 bases and the V segment lost 0 bases, leaving 9 bases of the junction unmatched. The CDR3 spans 17 residues. Germline V CDR1 and CDR2: MNHEY, SVGAGI. The CDR3 spells CASSYSNDGGGAYEQYF. The CDR3 DNA follows: TGTGCCAGCAGTTACTCAAACGACGGGGGGGGGGCCTACGAGCAGTACTTC.

In this sample, this clonotype turned up many times. The chain is built from TRBV7-8 and TRBJ1-3, with D unclear. The CDR3 contains 15 residues. The germline V gene has CDR1 SGHVS and CDR2 FQNEAQ. V gave up 1 base and J gave up 4 bases, with 11 bases separating them. The CDR3 region has the DNA TGTGCCAGCAGCTTAGGGTCCGGGTCGGGAAACACCATATATTTT. It encodes CASSLGSGSGNTIYF.

The sample holds many counts of this clonotype. The chain has TRBV6-1 and TRBJ2-2; D possibly corresponds to TRBD2 (6 bases). V was cut by 5 bases and J by 0 bases, with 13 bases left in between. This CDR3 region has 16 residues. The germline V gene has CDR1 MNHNS and CDR2 SASEGT. The CDR3 here is CASSSLGEANTGELFF. The CDR3 DNA follows: TGTGCCAGCAGTTCCCTGGGGGAGGCGAACACCGGGGAGCTGTTTTTT.

This sequence joins TRBV19 and TRBJ2-1; D is perhaps TRBD2 (6 bases). The germline V and J ends were trimmed by 7 bases and 7 bases, with 17 bases remaining between them. This CDR3 is built from 14 residues. Germline lookup yields CDR1 LNHDA and CDR2 SQIVND (reference sequence). The CDR3 DNA is TGTGCCAGTACAGATACGGGAGCGGTAAATGAGCAGTTCTTC. Protein: CASTDTGAVNEQFF.

The V call is TRBV20-1, the J call TRBJ1-4; 8 bases map to TRBD1. V was clipped by 0 bases and J by 3 bases; unmatched bases: 6. CDR3 length: 16 amino acids. Looked up from germline, CDR1 is DFQATT and CDR2 is SNEGSKA (reference sequence). CDR3: CSARDPWTGSNEKLFF. CDR3 DNA: TGCAGTGCTAGAGACCCGTGGACAGGGTCTAATGAAAAACTGTTTTTT.